Following are 21 T cell receptor beta chains from one sample sequenced in a study of CD8+CD57+ T cells in acquired aplastic anemia. Patients included in sequencing had previously demonstrated CD8+CD57+ cell expansion by flow cytometry. Researchers used genomic DNA as the template to profile TCR beta VDJ and CDR3. TCRdb re-derived calls from the reads in MiXCR, one entry per CDR3 protein. The data show 160,000 or so distinct CDR3 sequences, more than 45% seen once. Sequences were obtained from sorted CD4+, CD8+, or CD8+CD57+ T cells (not recorded which) from PBMCs. The receptors were sampled from a human donor with aplastic anemia.

This chain links TRBV20-1 with TRBJ1-6; D is uncertain. Germline CDR1 and CDR2: DFQATT and SNEGSKA (reference sequence). The CDR3 has 13 amino acids. V was trimmed by 5 bases and J by 7 bases, leaving 12 bases between them. CDR3 sequence: CSAPVGSNSPLHF. The CDR3 DNA reads as TGCAGTGCTCCCGTGGGCAGCAATTCACCCCTCCACTTT.

The chain employs TRBV10-1 and TRBJ2-3; D tentatively fits TRBD1 or TRBD2 (5 bases each). CDR3 size: 14 residues. Germline lookup yields CDR1 WNHNN and CDR2 SYGVQD (reference sequence). Trimming removed 2 bases at V and 1 base at J, with 7 bases between. The CDR3 loop is CASSERDGTDTQYF. DNA for the CDR3: TGCGCCAGCAGTGAGAGGGACGGCACAGATACGCAGTATTTT.

The gene calls are TRBV12-3 or TRBV12-4 and TRBJ1-6, with no clear D. Trimming shortened V by 3 bases and J by 8 bases, and 8 bases separated the two germline ends. This CDR3 has 13 residues. The CDR3 reads CASSLLAYSPLHF. The CDR3 bases are TGTGCCAGCAGTTTGCTTGCCTATTCACCCCTCCACTTT.

This clonotype was found many times. The genes are TRBV5-1 and TRBJ2-7; 7 nucleotides line up with TRBD1. There are 15 residues in the CDR3. Germline V lookup: CDR1 SGHRS, CDR2 YFSETQ. V shed 4 bases and J 0 bases; nucleotides not matched to a gene: 7. In nucleotides, the CDR3 is TGCGCCAGCAGCCCTGCGACAGGGCTCTCCTACGAGCAGTACTTC. Amino acid sequence: CASSPATGLSYEQYF.

To note about this clonotype: A much bigger clone sits one base away, suggesting this may be a read error. The chain recombines TRBV5-1 with TRBJ2-2; D is ambiguous. The CDR3 extends over 15 amino acids. Germline CDR1 SGHRS, CDR2 YFSETQ. The CDR3 protein is CTSSLLPMGTGELFF. Written as DNA, the CDR3 is TGCACCAGCAGCTTGTTACCGATGGGGACCGGGGAGCTGTTTTTT. The full variable domain, with the rest looked up from reference TRBV5-1 and TRBJ2-2, is KAGVTQTPRYLIKTRGQQVTLSCSPISGHRSVSWYQQTPGQGLQFLFEYFSETQRNKGNFPGRFSGRQFSNSRSEMNVSTLELGDSALYLCTSSLLPMGTGELFFGEGSRLTVL.

The chain carries TRBV7-3 and TRBJ2-2; D is undetermined. In germline, CDR1 is SGHTA, CDR2 FQGTGA. Trimming shortened V by 1 base and J by 5 bases, and 11 bases separated the two germline ends. This CDR3 has 15 amino acids. The chain's CDR3 is CASSLIGGRTGELFF. The CDR3 DNA sequence: TGTGCCAGCAGCTTAATAGGTGGAAGGACCGGGGAGCTGTTTTTT.

The V call is TRBV14, the J call TRBJ2-2, with 13 bases matching TRBD2. The V gene's germline CDR1 is SGHDN and CDR2 FVKESK. The CDR3 sequence is 17 residues long. Germline trimming cut 3 bases from V and 2 bases from J; bases unmatched to any gene: 3. DNA of the CDR3: TGTGCCAGCAGCCAGGAGGGACTAGCGGGAAACACCGGGGAGCTGTTTTTT. This translates into CASSQEGLAGNTGELFF. Filled out from reference TRBV14 and TRBJ2-2, the complete variable domain reads EAGVTQFPSHSVIEKGQTVTLRCDPISGHDNLYWYRRVMGKEIKFLLHFVKESKQDESGMPNNRFLAERTGGTYSTLKVQPAELEDSGVYFCASSQEGLAGNTGELFFGEGSRLTVL.

The J gene is TRBJ2-5, the V gene TRBV5-1; 7 nucleotides agree with TRBD1. The CDR3 contains 13 residues. The germline CDR1 and CDR2 sequences are SGHRS and YFSETQ. The ends lost 4 bases at V and 4 bases at J; junction bases unmatched: 4. CDR3 sequence reads: CASSQQGRETQYF. The CDR3 DNA follows: TGCGCCAGCAGCCAACAGGGGAGAGAGACCCAGTACTTC. Based on the CDR3 plus reference TRBV5-1 and TRBJ2-5, the full variable domain is KAGVTQTPRYLIKTRGQQVTLSCSPISGHRSVSWYQQTPGQGLQFLFEYFSETQRNKGNFPGRFSGRQFSNSRSEMNVSTLELGDSALYLCASSQQGRETQYFGPGTRLLVL.

V gene TRBV15 combines with J gene TRBJ1-2; D call uncertain. Trimming stripped 4 bases from V and 3 bases from J, with 9 bases between. The CDR3 length is 13 residues. In germline, CDR1 is LNHNV, CDR2 YYDKDF (reference sequence). CDR3 DNA: TGTGCCACCAGCACGGAGAATGACTATGGCTACACCTTC. It is translated as CATSTENDYGYTF.

This chain links TRBV6-1 with TRBJ1-1, with a tentative D call TRBD1 (6 bases). CDR1 and CDR2 from the germline V gene are MNHNS and SASEGT. V lost 7 bases and J 2 bases, leaving 26 bases between the germline ends. The CDR3 has 18 residues. The CDR3 spells CASTEGGGRVVPNTEAFF. DNA of the CDR3: TGTGCCAGCACCGAAGGGGGGGGCAGGGTGGTCCCAAACACTGAAGCTTTCTTT.

The chain has TRBV6-1 and TRBJ2-3; TRBD2 is a possible D gene (6 bases). The germline gives CDR1 MNHNS, CDR2 SASEGT. V lost 7 bases and J 1 base, leaving 12 bases between the germline ends. The CDR3 runs 14 residues. CDR3 sequence (DNA): TGTGCCAGCATCAAGCCGGGGGGCACAGATACGCAGTATTTT. It codes for CASIKPGGTDTQYF.

This clonotype came up a few times. This sequence joins TRBV7-2 and TRBJ2-5; no firm D call. There are 11 residues in the CDR3. From germline, CDR1 is SGHTA and CDR2 FQGNSA. Between the trimmed V and J ends, which lost 3 bases and 5 bases, there was a span of 4 bases. This CDR3 is CASSFSETQYF. CDR3 nucleotides: TGTGCCAGCAGCTTCTCGGAGACCCAGTACTTC.

In this sample, this clonotype turned up many times. The rearrangement joins TRBV7-9 to TRBJ2-5; D might be TRBD1 (6 bases). The CDR3 totals 15 residues. The germline CDR1 and CDR2 sequences are SEHNR and FQNEAQ (reference sequence). V lost 1 base to trimming and J lost 1 base, with 10 bases between them. The CDR3: CASSLERTAQETQYF. The CDR3 DNA sequence: TGTGCCAGCAGCTTAGAGAGGACAGCCCAAGAGACCCAGTACTTC.

Regarding this clonotype: A much larger clone lies one base from this, so it may be a read error. The rearrangement links TRBV6-1 to TRBJ2-7; 9 bases align to TRBD1. CDR1 and CDR2 (germline): MNHNS, SASEGT. The CDR3 totals 16 residues. V dropped 4 bases and J dropped 7; count of bases not matched to a gene: 14. The CDR3 spells CASSVGQGQGVREQYF. The CDR3 coding sequence is TGTGCCAGCAGTGTTGGACAGGGGCAGGGGGTGAGAGAGCAGTACTTC.

The chain combines TRBV6-1 with TRBJ2-2, with D uncertain. The CDR3 is made up of 13 amino acids. The germline V gene encodes CDR1 MNHNS and CDR2 SASEGT. V shed 4 bases and J shed 5 bases, with 8 bases lying between them. The CDR3 region is CASSALGTGELFF. CDR3 nucleotides: TGTGCCAGCAGTGCCCTAGGGACCGGGGAGCTGTTTTTT.

This sequence joins TRBV24-1 and TRBJ1-2, with D uncertain. This CDR3 is built from 14 residues. The V end was cut by 0 bases, the J end by 3 bases, with 7 bases between. From germline, CDR1 is KGHDR and CDR2 SFDVKD. The CDR3 DNA reads TGTGCCACCAGTGATTTGGCCCTTGACTATGGCTACACCTTC. The encoded protein is CATSDLALDYGYTF.

The CDR3 here is CSVEGVDRVIQETQYF. CDR3 DNA: TGCAGCGTTGAAGGAGTGGACAGGGTGATCCAAGAGACCCAGTACTTC. The gene calls are TRBV29-1 and TRBJ2-5, with TRBD1 identical over 8 bases. CDR1 SQVTM and CDR2 ANQGSEA come from the germline V gene. J lost 1 base, V lost 1 base, and 8 bases had no gene match. There are 16 residues in the CDR3.

This clonotype was picked up a small number of times. The junction does not match germline at one end; this may be a read error. The rearrangement uses TRBV7-7 and TRBJ2-5; D not certain. CDR3 length equals 14 residues. Germline CDR1 SSHAT, CDR2 FNYEAQ (reference sequence). In DNA, the CDR3 is TGTGCCAGCAGCCCCTTAGGTTACCAAGAGGCCCAGTACTTC. Translating gives CASSPLGYQEAQYF.

CDR3 sequence reads: CATSRAFSGVSTEAFF. DNA for the CDR3: TGTGCCACCAGCAGAGCTTTCAGTGGGGTGAGCACTGAAGCTTTCTTT. The chain recombines TRBV15 with TRBJ1-1; unclear D gene. The CDR3 runs to 16 residues. V lost 1 base to trimming and J lost 4 bases, with 16 bases between them. Per the germline V gene, CDR1 is LNHNV and CDR2 is YYDKDF (reference sequence).

Comment on this clonotype: Given the absence of the conserved phenylalanine or tryptophan at the CDR3 end, a read error is likely. The genes are TRBV10-3 and TRBJ1-1; TRBD1 matches at 8 bases. Per germline, CDR1 ENHRY and CDR2 SYGVKD. This CDR3 has 14 residues. The junction had 5 bases not matched to a gene; V was cut back by 7 bases and J by 1 base. The chain's CDR3 is CAIKAGTGNTEAFL. The CDR3 DNA reads as TGTGCCATCAAAGCCGGGACAGGGAACACTGAAGCTTTCCTT.

The V gene is TRBV3-1, the J gene TRBJ2-7; D gene uncertain. The CDR3 runs to 13 residues. Germline CDR1 and CDR2: LGHDT and YNNKEL (reference sequence). V lost 4 bases, J lost 5 bases, and 12 bases lay in between. The CDR3 DNA is TGTGCCAGCAGCCCCATCTCCCCCCACGAGCAGTACTTC. This codes for CASSPISPHEQYF.